A selection of T cell receptor beta chains follows, all from one sample in a study of control samples from healthy donors and cancer patients. Assay: immunoSEQ multiplex PCR; the TCRdb copy retains only in-frame clones and omits some. The data show about 84,000 clones, with about 79% seen just once and roughly 12% held by the top ten. Sequencing used PBMCs. The source of these receptors is a man in his 60s with head and neck cancer. The CDR3 runs from the conserved cysteine through the conserved F or W. D genes are given only for firm matches. Size is omitted from some rows. Given values are once, few, many or a class for expanded clones.

CDR3 DNA: TGTGCCAGCAGGGACACAGGGGGCATGGGGCAGTTCTTC; CDR3 protein: CASRDTGGMGQFF; D gene: TRBD1; J gene: TRBJ2-1; clone size: .; V gene: TRBV7-2
CDR3 DNA: TGTGCCAGCAGTTTACAGGGCGACACTGAAGCTTTCTTT; CDR3 protein: CASSLQGDTEAFF; D gene: .; J gene: TRBJ1-1; clone size: .; V gene: TRBV28
CDR3 DNA: TGTGCCAGCAGTTTATCGAGGGGACAGGGCGGCACAGATACGCAGTATTTT; CDR3 protein: CASSLSRGQGGTDTQYF; D gene: TRBD1; J gene: TRBJ2-3; clone size: .; V gene: TRBV27
CDR3 DNA: TGTGCCAGTGCCCGAGGGATCTCCTACGAGCAGTACTTC; CDR3 protein: CASARGISYEQYF; D gene: .; J gene: TRBJ2-7; clone size: .; V gene: TRBV19
CDR3 DNA: TGTGCCAGCTTTAGGGTAGAGGAAAACACCATATATTTT; CDR3 protein: CASFRVEENTIYF; D gene: .; J gene: TRBJ1-3; clone size: few; V gene: TRBV6-5
CDR3 DNA: TGTGCCAGCAGCCAACTCAGGGGCCGAAGCTCCTACGAGCAGTACTTC; CDR3 protein: CASSQLRGRSSYEQYF; D gene: .; J gene: TRBJ2-7; clone size: few; V gene: TRBV11-2
CDR3 DNA: TGCGCCAGTACTGCCGGGACTAGCGGTTACGAGCAGTACTTC; CDR3 protein: CASTAGTSGYEQYF; D gene: TRBD2; J gene: TRBJ2-7; clone size: few; V gene: TRBV10-1
CDR3 DNA: TGCGCCAGCAACGCAGGGCAAGGAGGTGGCTACACCTTC; CDR3 protein: CASNAGQGGGYTF; D gene: .; J gene: TRBJ1-2; clone size: .; V gene: TRBV5-1
CDR3 DNA: TGCGCCAGCAGCTTGGACAGGCCCGGCTACACCTTC; CDR3 protein: CASSLDRPGYTF; D gene: .; J gene: TRBJ1-2; clone size: .; V gene: TRBV5-1
CDR3 DNA: TGCGCCAGCAGCATCGGGACAGCTAATGAAAAACTGTTTTTT; CDR3 protein: CASSIGTANEKLFF; D gene: TRBD1; J gene: TRBJ1-4; clone size: .; V gene: TRBV5-1
CDR3 DNA: TGTGCCAGTAGCCCGACTCGGGGTGCAGGAAACACCATATATTTT; CDR3 protein: CASSPTRGAGNTIYF; D gene: .; J gene: TRBJ1-3; clone size: once; V gene: TRBV19
CDR3 DNA: TGTGCCAGCAGTGAACGGATCTCTGGGGCCAACGTCCTGACTTTC; CDR3 protein: CASSERISGANVLTF; D gene: .; J gene: TRBJ2-6; clone size: .; V gene: TRBV2